This TCR beta chain was obtained from a study of blood T cell repertoires in COVID-19 (dated by TCRdb to between 2020 and 2021). Background on the whole study: Samples from collaborators originated in the United States, Italy and Spain and spanned both the acute and convalescent phases of COVID-19. The material from the prospective study consisted of cDNA or gDNA derived from T cells, B-cell-depleted T cells, or PBMCs. Subjects who had been exposed to COVID-19, were actively infected with it, or had recovered from it provided the deeply sampled blood TCRbeta repertoires that made up the dataset. A freely available public database, intended as a resource for researchers studying the immune response to SARS-CoV-2, is where the repertoires were released. Samples were obtained from the ongoing ImmuneRACE study (first 160 participants) and from 1,200 or so subjects provided by 6 global collaborators. The sample metadata nearly always contained a de-identified subject ID, COVID-19 status, age in years and sex. Where available, HLA class I and class II types were taken from metadata supplied by the sample provider and were not determined by assay-based typing.

Overall study outcomes, separate from this receptor: The amount of clinical and demographic metadata varied by source and participant and was provided uncurated.

Regarding this clone: This clone's antigen is unknown. No much larger clone exists at a distance of one base, and base qualities are not known.

In Seattle, one collaborating source enrolled patients while the infection was active and tracked those patients longitudinally over the course of disease. Each collaborating institution followed its own protocols to collect whole blood in K2EDTA tubes. For TCRbeta analysis, collaborator samples were shipped as frozen whole blood, as isolated PBMCs, or as DNA extracted from either sample type. The immunoSEQ Assay, a bias-controlled multiplex PCR, was used to amplify TCRbeta CDR3 regions from genomic DNA. The authors' pipeline ran thus. The number of nucleated cells in each sample was estimated from the amplification of reference gene primers within the assay. Sequence reads were collapsed and filtered to measure the absolute abundance of every unique TCRbeta CDR3 rearrangement. For each sample, productive Simpson clonality was calculated as the square root of Simpson's diversity index over productive rearrangements. This is the immuneACCESS table as TCRdb keeps it, with only in-frame sequences that have V and J called. A part of the clones is gone; compared with another copy, unresolved V genes explain less than half, and the rest is unexplained. The DNA gave D and trimming, while V, J and clone size come from that table. The table for this sample lists around 100,000 clones; approximately 85% of them were counted only once. Jointly, the top ten make up more than 5% of the sample.

Sequenced sample: peripheral blood. This receptor was obtained from a woman aged 55-70 years with COVID-19, enrolled during active disease.

The DNA sequence reads TGTGCCATCAGTGACCAACGGACAGGGAGGGACGGGGAGCTGTTTTTT. Translated, this gives CAISDQRTGRDGELFF. The rearrangement combines TRBV10-3 with TRBJ2-2, and possibly TRBD1, on 8 matching bases. The germline ends are 18 bases apart after V is trimmed by 3 bases and J by 7 bases. The germline V gene specifies ENHRY as CDR1 and SYGVKD as CDR2. Reading from cysteine to phenylalanine, the CDR3 counts 16 amino acids. The kept DNA is CDR3 alone, 48 bases in frame from the first base.